The 4 T cell receptor beta chains below all came from one sample that was sequenced in a study of shared clonotypes between healthy human individuals. Libraries were prepared by immunoSEQ multiplex PCR; TCRdb keeps only in-frame clonotypes and omits some of them. This sample has about 2.3 million clones, with 90% to 95% found just once. The specimen was naive CD4+ T cells from PBMCs. This sample's subset: CD45RA+ positively selected. These receptors were obtained from a man in his late teens or twenties in good health. Some clones in this sample may be carry-over from other donors' samples.

This sequence joins TRBV5-8 and TRBJ2-2; 8 bases match TRBD1. Germline assignment: CDR1 SGHTS and CDR2 YDEGEE. This CDR3 spans 17 amino acids. V shed 4 bases, J shed 4 bases, and the junction held 12 bases outside the gene matches. CDR3 sequence reads: CASSPYPQGAVTGELFF. The CDR3 coding sequence is TGTGCCAGCAGCCCGTACCCCCAGGGGGCAGTCACCGGGGAGCTGTTTTTT.

This clone turned up a few times. The chain couples TRBV5-1 to TRBJ2-1, with 11 bases aligning to TRBD2. Trimming took 3 bases from V and 2 from J; bases not matched to a gene: 1. CDR3 length: 15 amino acids. Germline V gene lookup returns CDR1 SGHRS and CDR2 YFSETQ. The CDR3 loop reads CASSSTSGAYNEQFF. DNA of the CDR3: TGCGCCAGCAGCTCGACTAGCGGGGCCTACAATGAGCAGTTCTTC.

V and J are TRBV5-1 and TRBJ2-2, with TRBD1 as a possible D gene (5 bases). With 2 bases removed from V and 3 bases from J, the gap between germline ends came to 14 bases. CDR1 and CDR2 (germline): SGHRS, YFSETQ. The CDR3 spans 16 residues. CDR3 DNA sequence: TGCGCCAGCAGCTTCGATTCCAGGGTGGACACCGGGGAGCTGTTTTTT. It translates to CASSFDSRVDTGELFF.

The genes are TRBV6-1 and TRBJ2-6; D not certain. V was shortened by 6 bases and J by 2 bases, with 8 bases between the two germline ends. Germline V gives CDR1 MNHNS, CDR2 SASEGT. This CDR3 is built from 14 residues. The CDR3 protein is CASSHSAGANVLTF. In nucleotides, the CDR3 is TGTGCCAGCAGCCACTCTGCTGGGGCCAACGTCCTGACTTTC.